This T cell receptor (beta chain) came from a study of T cell responses to AZD1222 COVID-19 vaccine. Germline V gives CDR1 WNHNN, CDR2 SYGVQD (reference sequence). The CDR3 covers 14 residues. Germline trimming cut 4 bases from V and 5 bases from J; bases unmatched to any gene: 3. Clones were sequenced by immunoSEQ multiplex PCR, and TCRdb holds only the in-frame ones, with some missing. The sample has 80,000 to 100,000 clones; about nine tenths are singletons. The TCR comes from an adult in good health. Sequencing was performed on peripheral blood, taken on day 0 of MenACWY control vaccination. The chain combines TRBV10-1 with TRBJ2-1, with 9 bases identical to TRBD2. The CDR3 reads CASSAASGNNEQFF. CDR3 DNA sequence: TGCGCCAGCAGTGCTGCTAGCGGGAACAATGAGCAGTTCTTC.